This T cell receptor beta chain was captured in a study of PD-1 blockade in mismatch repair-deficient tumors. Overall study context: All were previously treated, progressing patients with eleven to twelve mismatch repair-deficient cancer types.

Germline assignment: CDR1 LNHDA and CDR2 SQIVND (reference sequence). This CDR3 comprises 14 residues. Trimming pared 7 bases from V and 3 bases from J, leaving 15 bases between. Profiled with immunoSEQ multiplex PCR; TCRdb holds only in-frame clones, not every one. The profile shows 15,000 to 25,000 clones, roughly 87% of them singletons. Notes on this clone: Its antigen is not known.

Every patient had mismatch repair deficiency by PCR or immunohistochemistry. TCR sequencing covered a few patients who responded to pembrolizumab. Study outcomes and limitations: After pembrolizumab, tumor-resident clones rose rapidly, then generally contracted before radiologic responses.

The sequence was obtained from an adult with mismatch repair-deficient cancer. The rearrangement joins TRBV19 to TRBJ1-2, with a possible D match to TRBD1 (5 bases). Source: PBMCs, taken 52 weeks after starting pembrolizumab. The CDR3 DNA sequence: TGTGCCAGTAAGGCGGTAGGGGTCGACTATGGCTACACCTTC. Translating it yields CASKAVGVDYGYTF.